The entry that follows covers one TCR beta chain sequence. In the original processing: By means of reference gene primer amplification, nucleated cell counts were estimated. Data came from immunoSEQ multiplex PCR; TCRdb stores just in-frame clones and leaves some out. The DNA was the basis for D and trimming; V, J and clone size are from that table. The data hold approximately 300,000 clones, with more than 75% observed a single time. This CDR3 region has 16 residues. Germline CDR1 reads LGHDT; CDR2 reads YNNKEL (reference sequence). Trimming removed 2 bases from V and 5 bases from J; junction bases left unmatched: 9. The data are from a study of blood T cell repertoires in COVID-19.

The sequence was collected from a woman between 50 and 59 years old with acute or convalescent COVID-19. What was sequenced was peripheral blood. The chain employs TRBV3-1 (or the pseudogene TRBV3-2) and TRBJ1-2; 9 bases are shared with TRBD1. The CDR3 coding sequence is TGTGCCAGCAGCCAAATCTCCGGGACAGGGTGTTATGGCTACACCTTC. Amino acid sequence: CASSQISGTGCYGYTF.